The 5 T cell receptor beta chains listed next were all sequenced from one sample in a study of blood T cell repertoires in COVID-19. Sequencing was performed with immunoSEQ multiplex PCR; in TCRdb, only in-frame clones are kept and a portion is missing. The sample holds about 83,000 clones, around 90% seen once. Sequenced: peripheral blood. These TCRs come from an elderly man with active or convalescent COVID-19.

This clone was observed once. V is TRBV18 and J is TRBJ2-3; TRBD1 might be the D (5 bases). CDR3 length equals 12 residues. Per the germline V gene, CDR1 is KGHSH and CDR2 is LQKENI. V was clipped by 3 bases and J by 4 bases, with 5 bases between them. The CDR3 sequence is CASSPTADTQYF. In nucleotides, the CDR3 is TGTGCCAGCTCACCGACAGCAGATACGCAGTATTTT.

This sequence joins TRBV19 and TRBJ1-2, with 12 bases lining up with TRBD1. CDR1 and CDR2 from the germline V gene are LNHDA and SQIVND (reference sequence). The CDR3 spans 16 residues. V lost 6 bases and J lost 7; bases outside the gene matches: 12. CDR3 nucleotides: TGTGCCAGTAGACGGGGACAGGGGGCGCAATTGGCTGGCTACACCTTC. As protein: CASRRGQGAQLAGYTF.

The V gene is TRBV15, the J gene TRBJ2-3; 10 bases map to TRBD1. The CDR3 is 13 residues long. Germline V gene data show CDR1 as LNHNV and CDR2 as YYDKDF (reference sequence). V gave up 9 bases and J gave up 4 bases; unmatched junction bases: 4. This chain's CDR3 is CATGQGLADTQYF. CDR3 nucleotides: TGTGCCACGGGACAGGGGTTGGCAGATACGCAGTATTTT.

The gene calls are TRBV2 and TRBJ1-4; 10 nucleotides agree with TRBD1. The CDR3 extends over 16 amino acids. Germline V gene lookup returns CDR1 SNHLY and CDR2 FYNNEI. V dropped 8 bases and J dropped 0; count of bases not matched to a gene: 6. The CDR3 DNA reads as TGTGCCAGCGGACAGGGGGTTGTTCCAACTAATGAAAAACTGTTTTTT. Protein product: CASGQGVVPTNEKLFF.

The CDR3 sequence: CAIKDRVVNEQFF. The CDR3 region has the DNA TGTGCCATAAAGGACAGGGTGGTGAATGAGCAGTTCTTC. The V and J genes are TRBV19 and TRBJ2-1, with 8 bases that match TRBD1. The V and J ends lost 10 bases and 7 bases, in that order; junction bases with no gene match: 9. CDR1 is LNHDA and CDR2 is SQIVND in the germline V gene (reference sequence). The CDR3 runs 13 residues.